This T cell receptor (beta chain) was recovered during a study of OX40 agonist ivuxolimab in advanced cancers. Sequencing was performed with immunoSEQ multiplex PCR; in TCRdb, only in-frame clones are kept and a portion is missing. The data show over 35,000 clones, roughly four fifths seen once. The CDR3 loop spans 16 amino acids. V gave up 3 bases and J gave up 2 bases, with 17 bases separating them. The germline V gene has CDR1 MDHEN and CDR2 SYDVKM. The sequenced sample was CD4+ or CD8+ T cells sorted from blood, obtained in a trial of the OX40 agonist ivuxolimab. This sequence joins TRBV28 and TRBJ2-7; a weak D match, TRBD2 (5 bases). The source is an adult with an advanced solid tumor such as melanoma, head and neck, liver or kidney cancer. DNA of the CDR3: TGTGCCAGCAGTTTCCCGGCCTGGACTGGAGCCTACGAGCAGTACTTC. Translating gives CASSFPAWTGAYEQYF.